This T cell receptor beta chain was recovered during a study of T cells in Graves' hyperthyroidism and ophthalmopathy. CDR1 and CDR2 (germline): SNHLY, FYNNEI. V lost 6 bases and J 5 bases, leaving 17 bases between the germline ends. This CDR3 region has 15 residues. A note on this clonotype: What it recognizes is unknown.

Overall study results and limits: Appearing also in blood were most of the thyroid clonotypes expanded above 0.001.

The study defined stable Graves' hyperthyroidism as no ophthalmopathy progression within 18 months. Hyperthyroidism was newly diagnosed in patients aged 18 to 65 (duration under 2 months). RNA transcripts gave rise to amplified TCR beta CDR3 regions. RT-PCR in the first round (using the HTBI primer set) targeted the TCR CDR3. TCRdb re-derived calls from the multiplex PCR reads in MiXCR, one entry per CDR3 protein. The sample records about 320,000 distinct CDR3 sequences, 15% to 20% being singletons. The genes are TRBV2 and TRBJ1-5; tentatively, D is TRBD1 (6 bases). The material sequenced was blood. The receptor's source is a man aged 25-40 years with Graves' hyperthyroidism. CDR3 DNA sequence: TGTGCCAGCAGGACCGACGGGGGGGCACATCAGCCCCAGCATTTT. The encoded protein is CASRTDGGAHQPQHF.